This TCR beta chain is drawn from a study of T cell changes during pregnancy in multiple sclerosis. The assay was immunoSEQ multiplex PCR, and TCRdb's table has in-frame clones only and misses some. This table holds about 40,000 clones, around 94% found once. The V segment lost 3 bases and the J segment 4 bases; nucleotides outside the gene matches: 5. Germline assignment: CDR1 LNHNV and CDR2 YYDKDF (reference sequence). CDR3 size: 15 residues. The input for sequencing was peripheral blood, taken in the third trimester of pregnancy. The J gene is TRBJ2-5, the V gene TRBV15; 10 positions match TRBD1. This TCR came from a female donor with multiple sclerosis, enrolled in a pregnancy study. CDR3 bases: TGTGCCACCAGCAGGGACAGGGGGAACAGAGAGACCCAGTACTTC. Translating gives CATSRDRGNRETQYF.